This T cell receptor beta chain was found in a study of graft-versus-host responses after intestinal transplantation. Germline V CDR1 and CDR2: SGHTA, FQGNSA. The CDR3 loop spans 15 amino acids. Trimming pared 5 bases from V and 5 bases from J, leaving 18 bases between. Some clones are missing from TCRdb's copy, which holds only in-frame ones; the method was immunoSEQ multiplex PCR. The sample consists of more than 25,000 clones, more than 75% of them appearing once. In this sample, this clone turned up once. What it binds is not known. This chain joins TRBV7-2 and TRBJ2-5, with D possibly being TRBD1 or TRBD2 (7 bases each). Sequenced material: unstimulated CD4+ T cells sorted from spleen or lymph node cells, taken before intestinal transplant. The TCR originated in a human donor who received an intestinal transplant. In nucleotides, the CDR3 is TGTGCCAGCAGCCGACAGGGAGGGTTAGTGGAGACCCAGTACTTC. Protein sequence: CASSRQGGLVETQYF.